Only a few counts were recorded for the clone carrying this T cell receptor beta chain. As yet, its antigen is unknown. These data are taken from a study of beta chain features in type 1 diabetes. Study results and limitations: Shortening that was moderate but significant affected the TCRB CDR3s of Type 1 diabetes patients in all four CD4+ subsets.

V was shortened by 0 bases and J by 9 bases, with 9 bases between the two germline ends. The CDR3 runs to 13 residues. Germline values: CDR1 MNHNY, CDR2 SVGAGI (reference sequence). Isolated RNA was reverse transcribed in full, so expressed TCRB transcripts were sequenced. Sequencing used immunoSEQ multiplex PCR; TCRdb keeps in-frame clones, though not all of them. Here the sample spans around 250,000 clones, about a fifth being singletons. Sequenced: naive CD4+ T cells from blood. This chain links TRBV6-6 with TRBJ2-1, with D unresolved. The source is a woman between 40 and 55 years old with type 1 diabetes. The CDR3 DNA reads as TGTGCCAGCAGTTACTCGAGTCCCCCTGAGCAGTTCTTC. Amino acids: CASSYSSPPEQFF.